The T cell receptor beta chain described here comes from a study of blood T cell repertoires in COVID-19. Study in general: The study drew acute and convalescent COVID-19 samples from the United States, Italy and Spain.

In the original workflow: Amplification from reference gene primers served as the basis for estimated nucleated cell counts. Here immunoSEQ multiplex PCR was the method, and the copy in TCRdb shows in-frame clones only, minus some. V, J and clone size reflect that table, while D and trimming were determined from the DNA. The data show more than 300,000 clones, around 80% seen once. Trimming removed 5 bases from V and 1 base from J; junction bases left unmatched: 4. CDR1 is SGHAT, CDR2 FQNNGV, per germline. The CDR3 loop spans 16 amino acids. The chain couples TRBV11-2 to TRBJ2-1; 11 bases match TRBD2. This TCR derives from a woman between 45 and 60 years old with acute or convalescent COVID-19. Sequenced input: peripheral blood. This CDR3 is CASSPIAGGSYNEQFF. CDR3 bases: TGTGCCAGCAGCCCAATAGCGGGAGGGTCCTACAATGAGCAGTTCTTC.